These T cell receptor beta chains were read from a single sample in a study of shared clonotypes between healthy human individuals. Sequencing used immunoSEQ multiplex PCR; TCRdb keeps in-frame clones, though not all of them. The sample holds more than 2 million clones, around 95% seen once. Sequencing input: naive CD4+ T cells sorted from blood. The receptors originated from a man between 18 and 29 years old in good health. Both conserved end residues are part of each CDR3. D genes are given only for firm matches. Clone size is shown for a subset of rows, as once, few, many or a class of expanded clone.

len	abundance	d_gene	v_gene	j_gene	CDR3aa	CDR3nt
13	NA	TRBD1	TRBV6-5	TRBJ2-2	CASGTGYTGELFF	TGTGCCAGCGGGACAGGCTACACCGGGGAGCTGTTTTTT
15	NA	NA	TRBV19	TRBJ1-5	CASSMVEGRNQPQHF	TGTGCCAGTAGTATGGTGGAAGGGCGCAATCAGCCCCAGCATTTT
14	NA	NA	TRBV7-2	TRBJ2-7	CASSPTRSSYEQYF	TGTGCCAGCAGCCCCACTAGAAGCTCCTACGAGCAGTACTTC
15	NA	NA	TRBV7-9	TRBJ2-3	CASSSDRRRGNTQYF	TGTGCCAGCAGCTCTGACAGGCGGCGGGGGAATACGCAGTATTTT
14	NA	NA	TRBV19	TRBJ2-7	CASSGVMGSYEQYF	TGTGCCAGTAGTGGGGTGATGGGCTCCTACGAGCAGTACTTC
13	NA	TRBD2	TRBV7-8	TRBJ2-5	CASSLSTGGTQYF	TGTGCCAGCAGCTTATCTACGGGAGGGACCCAGTACTTC
15	NA	NA	TRBV5-6	TRBJ1-1	CASSSGTGFGTEAFF	TGTGCCAGCAGCTCGGGTACAGGGTTCGGCACTGAAGCTTTCTTT
13	once	TRBD2	TRBV10-2	TRBJ2-7	CASRKGTTYEQYF	TGCGCCAGCAGGAAGGGGACTACCTACGAGCAGTACTTC
17	once	NA	TRBV4-1	TRBJ2-1	CASSQLILVLAANEQFF	TGCGCCAGCAGCCAACTTATCTTGGTACTAGCAGCAAATGAGCAGTTCTTC
14	NA	NA	TRBV11-2	TRBJ2-7	CASSPLSAPYEQYF	TGTGCCAGCAGCCCCCTCTCAGCGCCCTACGAGCAGTACTTC
15	NA	NA	TRBV19	TRBJ2-7	CASSTRGRGSYEQYF	TGTGCCAGTAGTACAAGAGGACGGGGGTCCTACGAGCAGTACTTC
12	NA	NA	TRBV5-5	TRBJ1-2	CASSLEGYGYTF	TGTGCCAGCAGCTTGGAGGGCTATGGCTACACCTTC
14	NA	TRBD1	TRBV5-1	TRBJ1-1	CASSSQGAGTEAFF	TGCGCCAGCAGCTCCCAGGGGGCGGGGACTGAAGCTTTCTTT
13	NA	NA	TRBV29-1	TRBJ2-2	CSVEGTYTGELFF	TGCAGCGTTGAGGGGACGTACACCGGGGAGCTGTTTTTT
15	once	NA	TRBV6-5	TRBJ2-7	CASRRGEGTNYEQYF	TGTGCCAGCAGGAGGGGGGAGGGAACCAACTACGAGCAGTACTTC
12	NA	NA	TRBV5-6	TRBJ2-7	CASSFLNYEQYF	TGTGCCAGCAGCTTTCTTAACTACGAGCAGTACTTC
13	NA	NA	TRBV4-1	TRBJ2-2	CASSQGPTGELFF	TGCGCCAGCAGCCAAGGCCCCACCGGGGAGCTGTTTTTT
14	NA	TRBD1	TRBV30	TRBJ1-4	CAWSGGQGHEKLFF	TGTGCCTGGAGTGGGGGACAGGGACACGAAAAACTGTTTTTT
14	NA	TRBD1	TRBV2	TRBJ2-3	CASKGQVTTDTQYF	TGTGCCAGCAAGGGACAGGTCACCACAGATACGCAGTATTTT
15	NA	NA	TRBV9	TRBJ1-1	CASTPHLPGNTEAFF	TGTGCCAGCACACCTCACCTGCCGGGGAACACTGAAGCTTTCTTT
14	NA	NA	TRBV6-5	TRBJ1-2	CASSYSTASYGYTF	TGTGCCAGCAGTTACTCAACAGCTAGCTATGGCTACACCTTC
13	NA	NA	TRBV10-1	TRBJ2-1	CASSRNSYSEQFF	TGCGCCAGCAGTAGAAACTCCTACAGTGAGCAGTTCTTC
15	NA	NA	TRBV30	TRBJ1-5	CAWSRAQRSNQPQHF	TGTGCCTGGAGTCGAGCGCAGAGGAGCAATCAGCCCCAGCATTTT
12	NA	NA	TRBV29-1	TRBJ1-1	CSVLASGTEAFF	TGCAGCGTCCTCGCCTCGGGCACTGAAGCTTTCTTT
13	NA	NA	TRBV18	TRBJ2-3	CASSPLSTDTQYF	TGTGCCAGCTCACCACTCTCCACAGATACGCAGTATTTT
15	NA	NA	TRBV5-6	TRBJ2-7	CASSLTGSLVYEQYF	TGTGCCAGCAGCTTGACAGGGTCCTTAGTATACGAGCAGTACTTC
13	NA	TRBD2	TRBV6-1	TRBJ2-2	CASSGGGTGELFF	TGTGCCAGCAGTGGGGGGGGCACCGGGGAGCTGTTTTTT
16	once	NA	TRBV6-5	TRBJ1-6	CASSYSSRPYNSPLHF	TGTGCCAGCAGTTACTCGAGCAGGCCCTATAATTCACCCCTCCACTTT
15	once	NA	TRBV30	TRBJ1-6	CAWSVRKGHGSPLHF	TGTGCCTGGAGTGTACGGAAGGGACACGGTAGTCCCCTCCACTTT
14	NA	NA	TRBV14	TRBJ1-6	CASSQQGGNSPLHF	TGTGCCAGCAGCCAGCAGGGAGGTAATTCACCCCTCCACTTT
16	NA	NA	TRBV2	TRBJ1-5	CASSEAWSGFNQPQHF	TGTGCCAGCAGTGAAGCGTGGTCAGGGTTCAATCAGCCCCAGCATTTT
16	NA	TRBD2	TRBV18	TRBJ2-1	CASSPTKSGGLNEQFF	TGTGCCAGCTCACCCACGAAAAGCGGGGGGCTAAATGAGCAGTTCTTC
16	few	NA	TRBV7-9	TRBJ1-6	CASSVQDSSYNSPLHF	TGTGCCAGCAGCGTACAGGATAGCTCCTATAATTCACCCCTCCACTTT
16	NA	TRBD1	TRBV19	TRBJ1-2	CASSNRGQGAVYGYTF	TGTGCCAGTAGTAACCGGGGACAGGGGGCGGTCTATGGCTACACCTTC
15	NA	NA	TRBV11-2	TRBJ2-7	CASSLLGAAGYEQYF	TGTGCCAGCAGCTTATTGGGCGCGGCGGGCTACGAGCAGTACTTC
17	NA	TRBD1	TRBV28	TRBJ2-7	CASSRPGTGRGSYEQYF	TGTGCCAGCAGTCGTCCCGGGACAGGGAGAGGCTCCTACGAGCAGTACTTC
13	NA	NA	TRBV18	TRBJ2-7	CASSRGSSYEQYF	TGTGCCAGCTCCCGAGGCAGTTCCTACGAGCAGTACTTC
16	NA	TRBD2	TRBV4-2	TRBJ2-5	CASSQVPSGAGETQYF	TGTGCCAGCAGCCAAGTTCCTAGCGGGGCTGGGGAGACCCAGTACTTC
18	NA	NA	TRBV5-1	TRBJ2-3	CASSSLKTTGRGTDTQYF	TGCGCCAGCAGCTCCTTAAAAACAACCGGACGGGGCACAGATACGCAGTATTTT
11	once	NA	TRBV29-1	TRBJ1-1	CSVDPGPQAFF	TGCAGCGTTGATCCGGGGCCTCAAGCTTTCTTT
14	NA	NA	TRBV7-6	TRBJ2-7	CASSLSGRIYEQYF	TGTGCCAGCAGCTTAAGTGGACGGATCTACGAGCAGTACTTC
16	NA	TRBD1	TRBV19	TRBJ1-3	CASSTGTGGLGNTIYF	TGTGCCAGTAGTACTGGGACAGGGGGCTTAGGAAACACCATATATTTT
16	NA	TRBD1	TRBV10-3	TRBJ2-5	CAISRTRDREEETQYF	TGTGCCATCAGTCGAACACGGGACAGGGAAGAAGAGACCCAGTACTTC
15	NA	NA	TRBV15	TRBJ2-3	CATSRDGAATDTQYF	TGTGCCACCAGCAGAGATGGGGCAGCCACAGATACGCAGTATTTT
15	NA	NA	TRBV6-6	TRBJ2-7	CASSYLRGGRDEQYF	TGTGCCAGCAGTTACTTGAGGGGGGGCAGGGACGAGCAGTACTTC
16	NA	NA	TRBV19	TRBJ1-6	CASSSGRWSYNSPLHF	TGTGCCAGTAGTTCCGGGCGCTGGTCCTATAATTCACCCCTCCACTTT